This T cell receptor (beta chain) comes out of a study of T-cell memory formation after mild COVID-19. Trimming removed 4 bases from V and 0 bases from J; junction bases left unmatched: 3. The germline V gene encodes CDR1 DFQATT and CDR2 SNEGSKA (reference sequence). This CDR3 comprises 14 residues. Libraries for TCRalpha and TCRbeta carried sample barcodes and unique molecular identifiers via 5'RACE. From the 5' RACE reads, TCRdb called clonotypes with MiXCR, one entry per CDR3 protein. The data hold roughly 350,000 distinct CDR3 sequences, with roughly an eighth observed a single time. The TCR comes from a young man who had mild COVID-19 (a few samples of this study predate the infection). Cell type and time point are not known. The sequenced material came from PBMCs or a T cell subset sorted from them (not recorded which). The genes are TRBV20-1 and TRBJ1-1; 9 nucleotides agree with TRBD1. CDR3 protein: CSAKRDRVNTEAFF. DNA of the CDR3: TGCAGTGCTAAAAGGGACAGGGTGAACACTGAAGCTTTCTTT.